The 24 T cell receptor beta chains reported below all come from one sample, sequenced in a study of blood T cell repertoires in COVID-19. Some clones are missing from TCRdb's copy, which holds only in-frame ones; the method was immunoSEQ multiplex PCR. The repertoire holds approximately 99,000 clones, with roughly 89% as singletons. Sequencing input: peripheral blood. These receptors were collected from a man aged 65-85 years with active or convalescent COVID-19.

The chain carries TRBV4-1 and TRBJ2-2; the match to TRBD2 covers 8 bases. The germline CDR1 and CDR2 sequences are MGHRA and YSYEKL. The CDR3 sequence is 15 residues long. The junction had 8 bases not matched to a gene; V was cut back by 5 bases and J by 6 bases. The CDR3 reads CASSSRTSWSGELFF. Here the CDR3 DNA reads TGCGCCAGCAGCTCCCGGACTAGCTGGTCCGGGGAGCTGTTTTTT.

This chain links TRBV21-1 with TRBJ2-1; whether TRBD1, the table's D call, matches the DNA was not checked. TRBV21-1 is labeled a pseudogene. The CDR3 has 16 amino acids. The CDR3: CASSSLFGTGYNEQFF. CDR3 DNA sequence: TGTGCCAGCAGCAGTCTCTTCGGGACAGGTTACAATGAGCAGTTCTTC.

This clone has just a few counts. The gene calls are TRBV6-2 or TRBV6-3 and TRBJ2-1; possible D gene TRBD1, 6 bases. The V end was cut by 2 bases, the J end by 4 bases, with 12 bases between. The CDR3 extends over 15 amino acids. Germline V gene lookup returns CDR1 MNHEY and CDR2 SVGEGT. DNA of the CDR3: TGTGCCAGCAGTTACCAGGGGAACCCTTACAATGAGCAGTTCTTC. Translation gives CASSYQGNPYNEQFF.

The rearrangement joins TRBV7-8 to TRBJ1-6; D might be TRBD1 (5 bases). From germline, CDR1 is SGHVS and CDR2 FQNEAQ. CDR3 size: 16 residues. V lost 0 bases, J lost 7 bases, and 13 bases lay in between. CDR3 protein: CASSLAAGRSNSPLHF. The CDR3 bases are TGTGCCAGCAGCTTAGCGGCGGGACGGTCAAATTCACCCCTCCACTTT.

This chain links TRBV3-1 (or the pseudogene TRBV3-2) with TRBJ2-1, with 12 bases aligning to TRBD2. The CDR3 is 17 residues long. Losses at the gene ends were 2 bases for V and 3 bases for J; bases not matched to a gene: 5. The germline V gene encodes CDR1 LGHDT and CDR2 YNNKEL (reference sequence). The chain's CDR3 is CASSQRLAGESYNEQFF. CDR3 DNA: TGTGCCAGCAGCCAACGACTAGCGGGGGAGAGCTACAATGAGCAGTTCTTC.

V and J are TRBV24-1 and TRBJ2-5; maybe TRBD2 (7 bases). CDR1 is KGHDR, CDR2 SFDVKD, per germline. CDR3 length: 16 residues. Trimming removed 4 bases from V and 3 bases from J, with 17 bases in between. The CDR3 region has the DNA TGTGCCACCAGTGAGGGGGGGGGCGAAAAAAAAGAGACCCAGTACTTC. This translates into CATSEGGGEKKETQYF.

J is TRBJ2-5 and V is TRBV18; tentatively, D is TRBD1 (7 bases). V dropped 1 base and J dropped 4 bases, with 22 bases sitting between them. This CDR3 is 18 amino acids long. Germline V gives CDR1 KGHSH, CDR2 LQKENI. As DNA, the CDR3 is TGTGCCAGCTCACCACGCGACAGGGCAAATCTGCGGGGAGAGACCCAGTACTTC. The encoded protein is CASSPRDRANLRGETQYF.

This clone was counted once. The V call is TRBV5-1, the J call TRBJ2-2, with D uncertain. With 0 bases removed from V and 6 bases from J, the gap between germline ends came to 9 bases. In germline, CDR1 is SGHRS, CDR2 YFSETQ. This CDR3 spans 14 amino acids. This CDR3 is CASSLDVVPGELFF. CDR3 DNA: TGCGCCAGCAGCTTGGATGTCGTCCCCGGGGAGCTGTTTTTT.

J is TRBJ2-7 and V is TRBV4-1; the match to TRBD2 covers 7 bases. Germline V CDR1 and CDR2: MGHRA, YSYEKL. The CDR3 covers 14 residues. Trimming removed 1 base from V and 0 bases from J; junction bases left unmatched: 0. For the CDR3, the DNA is TGCGCCAGCAGCCAAGGACTAGCCTCCTACGAGCAGTACTTC. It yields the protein CASSQGLASYEQYF.

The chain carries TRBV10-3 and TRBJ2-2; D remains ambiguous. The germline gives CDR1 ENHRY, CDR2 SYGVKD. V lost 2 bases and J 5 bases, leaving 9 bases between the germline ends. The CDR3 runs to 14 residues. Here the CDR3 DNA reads TGTGCCATCAGTGAGGTGGAAGCGACCGGGGAGCTGTTTTTT. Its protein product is CAISEVEATGELFF.

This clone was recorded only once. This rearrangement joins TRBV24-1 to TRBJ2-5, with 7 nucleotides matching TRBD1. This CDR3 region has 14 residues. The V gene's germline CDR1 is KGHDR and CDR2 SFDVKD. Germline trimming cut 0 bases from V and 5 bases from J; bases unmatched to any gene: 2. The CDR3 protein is CATSDLPRGETQYF. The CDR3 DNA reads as TGTGCCACCAGTGATTTGCCCAGGGGGGAGACCCAGTACTTC.

The CDR3 here is CASSLGPTGNTIYF. CDR3 sequence (DNA): TGTGCCAGCAGCTTAGGGCCGACTGGAAACACCATATATTTT. V usage is TRBV11-2 and J usage is TRBJ1-3, with no clear D. This CDR3 has 14 residues. Germline V gene data show CDR1 as SGHAT and CDR2 as FQNNGV. V lost 1 base and J lost 2, with 6 bases in between.

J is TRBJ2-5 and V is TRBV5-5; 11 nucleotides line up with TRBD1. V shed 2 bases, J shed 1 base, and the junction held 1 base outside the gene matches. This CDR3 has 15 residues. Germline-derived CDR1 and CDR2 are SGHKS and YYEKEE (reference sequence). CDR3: CASSFGTGGQETQYF. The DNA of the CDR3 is TGTGCCAGCAGCTTCGGGACAGGGGGCCAAGAGACCCAGTACTTC.

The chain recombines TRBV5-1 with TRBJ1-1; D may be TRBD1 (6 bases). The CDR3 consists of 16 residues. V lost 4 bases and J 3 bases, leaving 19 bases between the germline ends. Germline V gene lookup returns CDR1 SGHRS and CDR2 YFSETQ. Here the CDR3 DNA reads TGCGCCAGCAGCCAAGCGATGGGGGCGGGGGACACTGAAGCTTTCTTT. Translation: CASSQAMGAGDTEAFF.

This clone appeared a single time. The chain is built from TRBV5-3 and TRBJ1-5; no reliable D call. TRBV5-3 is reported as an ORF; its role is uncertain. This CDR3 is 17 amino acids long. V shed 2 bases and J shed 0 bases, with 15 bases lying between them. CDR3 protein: CARSFYYQRVSNQPQHF. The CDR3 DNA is TGTGCCAGAAGCTTTTACTACCAGAGGGTTAGCAATCAGCCCCAGCATTTT.

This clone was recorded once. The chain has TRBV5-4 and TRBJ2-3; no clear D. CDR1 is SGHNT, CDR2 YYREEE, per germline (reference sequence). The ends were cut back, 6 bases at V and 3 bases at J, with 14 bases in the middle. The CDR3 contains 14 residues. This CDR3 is CASTSASETDTQYF. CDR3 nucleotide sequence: TGTGCCAGCACCAGCGCGAGTGAAACAGATACGCAGTATTTT.

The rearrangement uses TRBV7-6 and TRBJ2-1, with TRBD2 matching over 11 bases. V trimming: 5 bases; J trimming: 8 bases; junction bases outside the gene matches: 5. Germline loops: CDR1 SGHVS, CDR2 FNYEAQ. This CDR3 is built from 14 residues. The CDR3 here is CASSDSGGVHEQFF. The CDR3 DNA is TGTGCCAGCAGCGATAGCGGGGGGGTTCATGAGCAGTTCTTC.

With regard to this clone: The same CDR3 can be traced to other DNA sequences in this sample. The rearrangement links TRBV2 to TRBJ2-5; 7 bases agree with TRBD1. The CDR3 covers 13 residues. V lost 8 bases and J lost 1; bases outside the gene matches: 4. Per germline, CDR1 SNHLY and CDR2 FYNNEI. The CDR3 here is CASSRQGQETQYF. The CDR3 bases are TGTGCCAGCTCCAGACAGGGCCAAGAGACCCAGTACTTC.

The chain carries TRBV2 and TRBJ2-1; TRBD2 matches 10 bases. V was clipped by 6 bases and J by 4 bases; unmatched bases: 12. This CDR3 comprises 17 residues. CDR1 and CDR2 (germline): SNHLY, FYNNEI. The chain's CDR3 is CASRTITSGELYNEQFF. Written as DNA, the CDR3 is TGTGCCAGCAGGACTATTACTAGCGGGGAGCTTTACAATGAGCAGTTCTTC.

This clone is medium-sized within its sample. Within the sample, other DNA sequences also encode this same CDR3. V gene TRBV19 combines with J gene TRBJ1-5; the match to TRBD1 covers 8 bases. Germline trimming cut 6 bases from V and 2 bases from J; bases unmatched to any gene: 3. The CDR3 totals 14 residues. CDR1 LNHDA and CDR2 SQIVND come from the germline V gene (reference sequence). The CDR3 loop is CASRTTGGNQPQHF. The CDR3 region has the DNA TGTGCCAGTAGAACGACAGGGGGCAATCAGCCCCAGCATTTT. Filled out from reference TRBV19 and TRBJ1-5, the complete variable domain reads DGGITQSPKYLFRKEGQNVTLSCEQNLNHDAMYWYRQDPGQGLRLIYYSQIVNDFQKGDIAEGYSVSREKKESFPLTVTSAQKNPTAFYLCASRTTGGNQPQHFGDGTRLSIL.

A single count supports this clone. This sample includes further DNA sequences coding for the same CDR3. CDR3 DNA: TGTGCCAGCTCACCATCCCGGGACTATGGCTACACCTTC. Encoded protein: CASSPSRDYGYTF. The J gene is TRBJ1-2, the V gene TRBV18, with no clear D. This CDR3 region has 13 residues. Germline V lookup: CDR1 KGHSH, CDR2 LQKENI. Trimming cost V 2 bases and J 3 bases, with 7 bases left between them.

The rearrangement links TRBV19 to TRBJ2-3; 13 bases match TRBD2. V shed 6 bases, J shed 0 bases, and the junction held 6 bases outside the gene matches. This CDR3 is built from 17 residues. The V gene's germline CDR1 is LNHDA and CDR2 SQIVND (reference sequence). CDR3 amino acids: CASSGLAGAGSTDTQYF. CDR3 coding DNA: TGTGCCAGTAGCGGACTAGCGGGGGCAGGTAGCACAGATACGCAGTATTTT.

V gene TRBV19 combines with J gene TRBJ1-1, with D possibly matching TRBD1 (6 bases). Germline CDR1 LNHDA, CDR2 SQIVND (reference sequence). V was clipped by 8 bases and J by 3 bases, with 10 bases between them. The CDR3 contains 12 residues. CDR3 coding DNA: TGTGCCAGTGAAGGACAGTACACTGAAGCTTTCTTT. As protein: CASEGQYTEAFF.

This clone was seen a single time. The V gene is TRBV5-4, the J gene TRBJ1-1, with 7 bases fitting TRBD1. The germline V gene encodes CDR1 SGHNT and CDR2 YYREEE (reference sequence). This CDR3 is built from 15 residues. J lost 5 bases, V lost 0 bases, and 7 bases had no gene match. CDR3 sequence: CASSLEGGSWTEAFF. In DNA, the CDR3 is TGTGCCAGCAGCTTGGAAGGGGGCAGCTGGACTGAAGCTTTCTTT.